This is a list of T cell receptor beta chains from one sample in a study of regulatory T cells in long-lasting Graves disease. TCRdb reprocessed the multiplex PCR reads via MiXCR and lists one record per CDR3 protein. The sample lists a few hundred thousand distinct CDR3 sequences; roughly a quarter were seen once. The starting material was peripheral blood mononuclear cells (PBMCs), obtained when the disease was refractory, from a patient treated with antithyroid drugs. These receptors all come from a female donor with Graves disease. Each CDR3 is given with its conserved first and last residue. The D gene is left open where the match is weak. Only some rows state a clone size, as once, few, many or a class for expanded clones.

V: TRBV28
J: TRBJ2-5
size: many
D: .
CDR3: CASSPPAGKTQYF
DNA: TGTGCCAGCAGTCCCCCGGCAGGGAAGACCCAGTACTTC

V: TRBV4-2
J: TRBJ2-2
size: few
D: TRBD2
CDR3: CASSQLRGSDTGELFF
DNA: TGTGCCAGCAGCCAACTGCGCGGGAGCGACACCGGGGAGCTGTTTTTT

V: TRBV6-1
J: TRBJ2-4
size: .
D: TRBD1
CDR3: CASQFDREHHPCRTIPKNIQYF
DNA: TGTGCCAGCCAGTTTGACAGGGAACATCATCCATGTAGAACTATTCCCAAAAACATTCAGTACTTC

V: TRBV4-1
J: TRBJ2-7
size: .
D: .
CDR3: CASSLRRGGSSYEQYF
DNA: TGCGCCAGCAGCCTTAGACGGGGCGGAAGCTCCTACGAGCAGTACTTC

V: TRBV24-1
J: TRBJ2-5
size: few
D: .
CDR3: CATSDSVARQETQYF
DNA: TGTGCCACCAGTGATTCGGTGGCGAGGCAAGAGACCCAGTACTTC

V: TRBV7-2
J: TRBJ2-5
size: many
D: .
CDR3: CASSFVAQETQYF
DNA: TGTGCCAGCAGCTTCGTGGCCCAAGAGACCCAGTACTTC

V: TRBV6-5
J: TRBJ2-7
size: many
D: .
CDR3: CASSYGQTYF
DNA: TGTGCCAGCAGTTACGGGCAGACGTACTTC

V: TRBV6-1
J: TRBJ1-2
size: few
D: TRBD1
CDR3: CASRQGSNYGYTF
DNA: TGTGCCAGCAGACAGGGGAGTAACTATGGCTACACCTTC

V: TRBV6-2/TRBV6-3
J: TRBJ2-2
size: few
D: TRBD2
CDR3: CASRIAGEANTGELFF
DNA: TGTGCCAGCAGGATAGCGGGAGAAGCGAACACCGGGGAGCTGTTTTTT

V: TRBV5-1
J: TRBJ2-4
size: few
D: .
CDR3: CASSLDAPAKNIQYF
DNA: TGCGCCAGCAGCTTGGATGCGCCTGCCAAAAACATTCAGTACTTC

V: TRBV7-2
J: TRBJ1-4
size: .
D: TRBD1
CDR3: CASSRRNRGGEKLFF
DNA: TGTGCCAGCAGCCGCCGGAACAGGGGAGGTGAAAAACTGTTTTTT

V: TRBV5-5
J: TRBJ2-5
size: .
D: .
CDR3: CASSLALEQEEGETQYF
DNA: TGTGCCAGCAGCTTGGCCTTGGAGCAGGAAGAGGGAGAGACCCAGTACTTC

V: TRBV2
J: TRBJ2-5
size: many
D: .
CDR3: CASSPGSQETQYF
DNA: TGTGCCAGCAGTCCGGGATCCCAAGAGACCCAGTACTTC

V: TRBV18
J: TRBJ1-1
size: few
D: .
CDR3: CASSDSIHTEAFF
DNA: TGTGCCAGCTCGGATTCGATACACACTGAAGCTTTCTTT

V: TRBV27
J: TRBJ1-5
size: .
D: .
CDR3: CASSFQGYSNQPQHF
DNA: TGTGCCAGCAGTTTCCAGGGGTATAGCAATCAGCCCCAGCATTTT

V: TRBV6-1
J: TRBJ1-4
size: many
D: .
CDR3: CASRQGNEKLFF
DNA: TGTGCCAGCAGGCAGGGAAATGAAAAACTGTTTTTT

V: TRBV7-2
J: TRBJ2-7
size: .
D: .
CDR3: CASSSRTLTYEQYF
DNA: TGTGCCAGCAGCTCACGGACGTTAACCTACGAGCAGTACTTC

V: TRBV20-1
J: TRBJ1-3
size: .
D: .
CDR3: CSAKEGSGNTIYF
DNA: TGCAGTGCCAAGGAGGGATCTGGAAACACCATATATTTT

V: TRBV20-1
J: TRBJ2-7
size: few
D: .
CDR3: CSAEAGTGYEQYF
DNA: TGCAGTGCTGAAGCCGGGACTGGCTACGAGCAGTACTTC

V: TRBV20-1
J: TRBJ2-1
size: few
D: .
CDR3: CSARDRPEAEQFF
DNA: TGCAGTGCTAGAGATCGCCCTGAGGCTGAGCAGTTCTTC

V: TRBV6-2/TRBV6-3
J: TRBJ2-2
size: .
D: .
CDR3: CASSYSRGATGELFF
DNA: TGTGCCAGCAGTTACTCAAGAGGAGCCACCGGGGAGCTGTTTTTT

V: TRBV28
J: TRBJ1-1
size: many
D: .
CDR3: CASSQRMFEAFF
DNA: TGTGCCAGCAGTCAGCGGATGTTTGAAGCTTTCTTT

V: TRBV28
J: TRBJ2-5
size: many
D: .
CDR3: CASSLGGAQYF
DNA: TGTGCCAGCAGTTTAGGGGGAGCCCAGTACTTC

V: TRBV28
J: TRBJ2-7
size: few
D: TRBD2
CDR3: CASSRGGVGEQYF
DNA: TGTGCCAGCAGTCGTGGGGGGGTGGGGGAGCAGTACTTC

V: TRBV5-1
J: TRBJ1-1
size: few
D: .
CDR3: CASKSSMNTEAFF
DNA: TGCGCCAGCAAGAGTAGTATGAACACTGAAGCTTTCTTT

V: TRBV28
J: TRBJ1-1
size: many
D: TRBD1
CDR3: CASGPRQGGNTEAFF
DNA: TGTGCCAGCGGACCCCGACAGGGGGGGAACACTGAAGCTTTCTTT

V: TRBV10-3
J: TRBJ2-7
size: few
D: .
CDR3: CAIGALTNEQYF
DNA: TGTGCCATCGGCGCCCTAACCAACGAGCAGTACTTC

V: TRBV2
J: TRBJ2-5
size: many
D: TRBD2
CDR3: CASSEGSTSGSTYLQETQYF
DNA: TGTGCCAGCAGTGAAGGCTCTACTAGCGGGAGTACGTACCTCCAAGAGACCCAGTACTTC

V: TRBV18
J: TRBJ1-1
size: once
D: .
CDR3: CASSPTATNTEAFF
DNA: TGTGCCAGCTCACCGACAGCCACGAACACTGAAGCTTTCTTT

V: TRBV20-1
J: TRBJ2-5
size: few
D: .
CDR3: CSARPSSGQETQYF
DNA: TGCAGTGCTAGACCTAGTAGTGGACAAGAGACCCAGTACTTC

V: TRBV7-9
J: TRBJ2-1
size: .
D: .
CDR3: CASSLGGTGWDEQFF
DNA: TGTGCCAGCAGCTTAGGAGGGACGGGTTGGGATGAGCAGTTCTTC

V: TRBV5-1
J: TRBJ2-7
size: few
D: TRBD1
CDR3: CASSQLSQGVGEQYF
DNA: TGTGCCAGCAGCCAACTTTCGCAGGGGGTCGGCGAGCAGTACTTC

V: TRBV20-1
J: TRBJ1-1
size: few
D: .
CDR3: CSAREDEAFF
DNA: TGCAGTGCTAGAGAGGATGAAGCTTTCTTT

V: TRBV13
J: TRBJ2-1
size: few
D: .
CDR3: CASSPTNEQFF
DNA: TGTGCCAGCAGCCCTACTAATGAGCAGTTCTTC

V: TRBV19
J: TRBJ1-6
size: .
D: TRBD1
CDR3: CASTDAGTGHSPLHF
DNA: TGTGCCAGTACCGACGCCGGGACAGGCCATTCACCCCTCCACTTT

V: TRBV3-1
J: TRBJ1-6
size: .
D: .
CDR3: CASSQYNRVDYNSPLHF
DNA: TGTGCCAGCAGCCAGTACAACAGGGTGGACTATAATTCACCCCTCCACTTT

V: TRBV20-1
J: TRBJ2-2
size: .
D: .
CDR3: CSARRQVANTGELFF
DNA: TGCAGTGCTAGGAGACAGGTCGCGAACACCGGGGAGCTGTTTTTT

V: TRBV27
J: TRBJ1-4
size: many
D: .
CDR3: CASRMGGRDKLFF
DNA: TGTGCCAGCAGGATGGGGGGGAGAGATAAACTGTTTTTT

V: TRBV6-1
J: TRBJ1-4
size: .
D: .
CDR3: CASDTFTTSKGKRRLFF
DNA: TGTGCCAGCGATACTTTCACAACATCGAAAGGGAAGAGAAGACTGTTTTTT

V: TRBV12-3/TRBV12-4
J: TRBJ2-7
size: once
D: TRBD1
CDR3: CASSLQTGGPYEQYF
DNA: TGTGCCAGCAGTCTGCAGACAGGGGGCCCCTACGAGCAGTACTTC

V: TRBV5-1
J: TRBJ2-6
size: .
D: .
CDR3: CASSPITGANVLTF
DNA: TGCGCCAGCTCCCCAATCACTGGGGCCAACGTCCTGACTTTC

V: TRBV5-4
J: TRBJ1-4
size: few
D: .
CDR3: CASSLSGQKNEKLFF
DNA: TGTGCCAGCAGCTTAAGCGGGCAGAAGAATGAAAAACTGTTTTTT

V: TRBV7-9
J: TRBJ1-2
size: .
D: TRBD1
CDR3: CASSVAGQGAQYGYTF
DNA: TGTGCCAGCAGCGTCGCCGGACAGGGGGCTCAATATGGCTACACCTTC

V: TRBV10-3
J: TRBJ2-7
size: .
D: TRBD1
CDR3: CAISPPTGSSYEQYF
DNA: TGTGCCATCAGTCCCCCGACAGGGTCCTCCTACGAGCAGTACTTC

V: TRBV20-1
J: TRBJ2-7
size: many
D: .
CDR3: CAGRRDRYEQYF
DNA: TGCGCTGGACGCCGGGATCGCTACGAGCAGTACTTC

V: TRBV7-9
J: TRBJ1-1
size: few
D: .
CDR3: CASSAGGGGTEAFF
DNA: TGTGCCAGCAGCGCGGGAGGGGGTGGAACTGAAGCTTTCTTT

V: TRBV5-5
J: TRBJ2-1
size: many
D: .
CDR3: CASSRDSANNEQFF
DNA: TGTGCCAGCAGCCGGGATTCGGCCAACAATGAGCAGTTCTTC

V: TRBV6-5
J: TRBJ1-2
size: many
D: .
CDR3: CASSYDGTRGYTF
DNA: TGTGCCAGCAGTTACGACGGGACGAGGGGCTACACCTTC

V: TRBV11-2
J: TRBJ2-4
size: many
D: .
CDR3: CASSPPPYGGKNIQYF
DNA: TGTGCCAGCAGCCCACCACCCTACGGGGGCAAAAACATTCAGTACTTC

V: TRBV6-1
J: TRBJ2-1
size: .
D: TRBD2
CDR3: CASSPLAKVGNEQFF
DNA: TGTGCCAGCAGCCCACTAGCGAAGGTCGGGAATGAGCAGTTCTTC

V: TRBV20-1
J: TRBJ2-5
size: few
D: TRBD2
CDR3: CSAFKGLAGGPDLRETQYF
DNA: TGCAGTGCTTTCAAGGGACTAGCGGGAGGGCCTGATCTCCGAGAGACCCAGTACTTC

V: TRBV12-3/TRBV12-4
J: TRBJ1-5
size: many
D: .
CDR3: CASRSPGNSNQPQHF
DNA: TGTGCCAGCAGGTCCCCCGGAAATAGCAATCAGCCCCAGCATTTT

V: TRBV19
J: TRBJ1-2
size: .
D: .
CDR3: CASRTGNYGYTF
DNA: TGTGCCAGTAGAACAGGAAACTATGGCTACACCTTC

V: TRBV7-2
J: TRBJ2-3
size: .
D: .
CDR3: CASSFIADTQYF
DNA: TGTGCCAGCAGCTTTATCGCAGATACGCAGTATTTT